Reported below is one TCR beta chain. Data came from immunoSEQ multiplex PCR; TCRdb stores just in-frame clones and leaves some out. The data show 52,000 or so clones, with around 95% seen just once and almost 4% held by the top ten. The data were obtained in a study of control samples from healthy donors and cancer patients. The TCR originated in a man aged 25-40 years in good health. The material sequenced was blood.

CDR3 sequence (DNA): TGTGCCAGCAGCTTTACAGGATACGAGCAGTACTTC. This translates into CASSFTGYEQYF. The chain couples TRBV7-8 to TRBJ2-7, with a weak D call TRBD1 (5 bases). The CDR3 is made up of 12 amino acids. Germline V lookup: CDR1 SGHVS, CDR2 FQNEAQ. Trimming removed 3 bases at V and 4 bases at J, with 7 bases between.